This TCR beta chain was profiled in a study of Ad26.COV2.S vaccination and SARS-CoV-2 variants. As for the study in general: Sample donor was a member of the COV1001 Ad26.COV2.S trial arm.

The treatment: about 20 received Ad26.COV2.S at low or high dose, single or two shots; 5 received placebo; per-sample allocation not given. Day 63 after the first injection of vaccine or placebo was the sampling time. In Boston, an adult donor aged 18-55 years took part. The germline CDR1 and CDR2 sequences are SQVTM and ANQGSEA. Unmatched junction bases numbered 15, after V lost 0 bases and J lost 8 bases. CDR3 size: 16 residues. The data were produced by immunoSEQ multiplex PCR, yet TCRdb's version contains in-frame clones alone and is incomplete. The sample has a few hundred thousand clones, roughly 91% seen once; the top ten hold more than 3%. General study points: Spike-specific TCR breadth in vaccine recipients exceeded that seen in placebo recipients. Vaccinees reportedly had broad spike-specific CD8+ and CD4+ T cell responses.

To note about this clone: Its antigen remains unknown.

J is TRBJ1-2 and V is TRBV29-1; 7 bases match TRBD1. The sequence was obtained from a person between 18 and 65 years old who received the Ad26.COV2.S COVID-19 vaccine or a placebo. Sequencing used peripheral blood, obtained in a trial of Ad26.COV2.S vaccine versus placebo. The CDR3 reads CSVEESERQGIYGYTF. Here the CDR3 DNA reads TGCAGCGTTGAAGAATCCGAGAGACAGGGAATCTACGGCTACACCTTC.